This paragraph covers one TCR beta chain sequence. CDR1 and CDR2 (germline): MGHDK, SYGVNS. V shed 5 bases and J 7 bases; nucleotides not matched to a gene: 8. The CDR3 has 15 amino acids. The sample comes from a study of OX40 agonist ivuxolimab in advanced cancers. Some clones are missing from TCRdb's copy, which holds only in-frame ones; the method was immunoSEQ multiplex PCR. The data hold approximately 24,000 clones, with about 76% observed a single time. The specimen was CD4+ or CD8+ T cells sorted from blood, collected in a trial of the OX40 agonist ivuxolimab. The receptor comes from an adult with an advanced solid tumor such as melanoma, head and neck, liver or kidney cancer. The chain has TRBV25-1 and TRBJ2-3; 11 nucleotides agree with TRBD1. The CDR3 is CASSFTGTGGYTQYF. CDR3 coding DNA: TGTGCCAGCAGTTTTACCGGGACAGGGGGTTATACGCAGTATTTT.